The present T cell receptor (beta chain) was sequenced within a study of blood T cell repertoires in COVID-19. In the study overall: The analysed material was cDNA or gDNA that came from T cells, B-cell-depleted T cells, or PBMCs.

Some clones are missing from TCRdb's copy, which holds only in-frame ones; the method was immunoSEQ multiplex PCR. The data contain roughly 240,000 clones, around 86% of them singletons. The CDR3 sequence is 16 residues long. V lost 1 base to trimming and J lost 3 bases, with 16 bases between them. From germline, CDR1 is SQVTM and CDR2 ANQGSEA. The rearrangement joins TRBV29-1 to TRBJ1-3; D not resolved. This TCR came from a woman aged 45-65 years who had recovered from COVID-19. The sequenced sample was PBMCs or T cells enriched from blood (not recorded which). DNA of the CDR3: TGCAGCGTTGAAGTTCGTTTGGGCGTGATTGGAAACACCATATATTTT. Translated: CSVEVRLGVIGNTIYF.